This TCR beta chain was sequenced during a study of T-cell reconstitution after alpha-beta-depleted transplantation in children. This clonotype occurred a few times. Its target is unknown. Trimming at V came to 3 bases and at J to 5 bases, leaving 4 bases not matched to a gene. This CDR3 spans 15 amino acids. TCRbeta library preparation incorporated unique molecular identifiers. From the PCR reads, TCRdb called clonotypes with MiXCR, one entry per CDR3 protein. This sample has approximately 980,000 distinct CDR3 sequences, with roughly 29% found just once. Points from the study as a whole: There were some patients whose high TCRbeta diversity at day 60 came from surviving recipient T cells and thymic progenitors. About two months after transplant, alpha-beta T cells reportedly came from several hundred expanded graft clones. One year after transplant, T-cell counts and diversity came mostly from newly produced T cells.

The chain recombines TRBV12-3 or TRBV12-4 with TRBJ2-5; the match to TRBD2 covers 12 bases. The clonotype was recovered from a boy in the first two years of life who had a stem cell transplant for SCID, so the T cells may come from the graft donor. This sample comprised PBMCs, mostly from graft donor cells, obtained 360 days after TCRalphabeta/CD19-depleted stem cell transplant. This CDR3 is CASSFSSGGAETQYF. For the CDR3, the DNA is TGTGCCAGCAGTTTCTCTAGCGGGGGGGCGGAGACCCAGTACTTC.